This T cell receptor (beta chain) was recorded in a study of T cell responses to AZD1222 COVID-19 vaccine. In germline, CDR1 is MNHEY, CDR2 SMNVEV (reference sequence). The CDR3 sequence is 18 residues long. V was clipped by 0 bases and J by 7 bases; unmatched bases: 11. In the case of this clone: Its target is not known.

Measured with immunoSEQ multiplex PCR; TCRdb has only the in-frame clones, and not every one. The table records roughly 100,000 clones, approximately 92% of them present only once. Notes on the study in general: Baseline seropositivity occurred in only a handful of AZD1222 recipients. Without day 14 samples, only post-peak T cell repertoires were studied. Once two AZD1222 doses were given, Spike-specific TCR breadth and depth went up. The donor group comprised mostly white British people and more females; the analysis possibly underestimated clonal diversity.

The chain combines TRBV27 with TRBJ2-1, with TRBD2 matching over 11 bases. Here the sequenced sample was peripheral blood, taken 28 days after the second AZD1222 dose. This clonotype was obtained from an adult who received the AZD1222 COVID-19 vaccine. CDR3 bases: TGTGCCAGCAGTTTATCGAAGGGGACTAGCGGTGCTAGGAATGAGCAGTTCTTC. This translates into CASSLSKGTSGARNEQFF.